This TCR beta chain emerged from a study of blood T cell repertoires in COVID-19 (dated by TCRdb to about 2020). In the study overall: Samples from collaborators originated in the United States, Italy and Spain and spanned both the acute and convalescent phases of COVID-19. A freely available public database, intended as a resource for researchers studying the immune response to SARS-CoV-2, is where the repertoires were released. The sample metadata nearly always contained a de-identified subject ID, COVID-19 status, age in years and sex. Deeply sampled blood TCRbeta repertoires from subjects exposed to, actively infected with, or recovered from COVID-19 were included in the dataset. Where available, HLA class I and class II types were taken from metadata supplied by the sample provider and were not determined by assay-based typing. Samples were obtained from the ongoing ImmuneRACE study (first 160 participants) and from some 1,200 subjects provided by 6 global collaborators. The prospective study material was composed of cDNA or gDNA derived from T cells, B-cell-depleted T cells, or PBMCs. Summary of the overall study and its limitations: The amount of clinical and demographic metadata varied by source and participant and was provided uncurated.

TCRbeta CDR3 regions were amplified from genomic DNA by means of the immunoSEQ Assay, a bias-controlled multiplex PCR. The published analysis was carried out like this. The number of nucleated cells in each sample was estimated from the amplification of reference gene primers within the assay. To quantify the absolute abundance of each unique TCRbeta CDR3 rearrangement, sequence reads were collapsed and filtered. Productive Simpson clonality was computed per sample as the square root of Simpson's diversity index over productive rearrangements. TCRdb stores this immuneACCESS table with in-frame sequences only. Part of the clones is absent; in the studies checked, under half of the shortfall reflects unresolved V genes, and no reason is known for the rest. V and J calls and clone size are as listed in that table; D and trimming were resolved from the DNA. The sample table contains some 210,000 clones; only one count was recorded for around 90% of them. Around 6.5% of the sample is in the top ten clones.

The CDR3 runs 12 residues from the cysteine to the phenylalanine. The sequence is cut down to CDR3 DNA, 36 bases in frame from base 1. After removal of 4 bases from V and 6 bases from J, the junction retains 1 base not matched to a gene. CDR1 and CDR2 (SEHNR, FQNEAQ) derive from the germline V gene (reference sequence). Of note for this clone: This clone's antigen is unknown. Base qualities are not recorded, but no much larger clone differs from it by a single base.

Samples from volunteer blood donors who had recovered from COVID-19 were contributed by a second Seattle source. Each collaborating institution followed its own protocols to collect whole blood in K2EDTA tubes. For TCRbeta analysis, collaborator samples were shipped as frozen whole blood, as isolated PBMCs, or as DNA extracted from either sample type. The TCR originated in a man in his 60s who had recovered from COVID-19. Material: peripheral blood. The V gene is TRBV7-9 and the J gene is TRBJ1-1; 8 bases in the middle match TRBD1. DNA sequence: TGTGCCAGCAGCTCCAGGGGGCCTGAAGCTTTCTTT. Translated, it reads CASSSRGPEAFF.